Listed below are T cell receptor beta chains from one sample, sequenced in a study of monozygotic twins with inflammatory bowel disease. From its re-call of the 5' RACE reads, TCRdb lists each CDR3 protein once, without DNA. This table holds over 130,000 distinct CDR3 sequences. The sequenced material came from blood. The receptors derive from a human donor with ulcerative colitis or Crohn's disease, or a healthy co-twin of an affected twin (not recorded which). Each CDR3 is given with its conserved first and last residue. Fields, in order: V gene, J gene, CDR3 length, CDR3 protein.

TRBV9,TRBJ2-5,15,CASSVEGGAGETQYF
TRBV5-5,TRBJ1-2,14,CASSLDTSNYGYTF
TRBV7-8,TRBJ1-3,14,CASTADPAGNTIYF
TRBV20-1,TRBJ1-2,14,CSASLLGTNYGYTF
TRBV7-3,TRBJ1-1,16,CASSIGGRLGGTEAFF
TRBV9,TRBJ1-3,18,CASSVGQTGGSSGNTIYF
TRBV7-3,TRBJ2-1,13,CASSLDRVSEQFF
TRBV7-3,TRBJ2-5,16,CASSLSSGSGQETQYF
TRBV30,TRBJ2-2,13,CAWSGTVTGELFF
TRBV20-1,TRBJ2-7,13,CSARVGQDYEQYF
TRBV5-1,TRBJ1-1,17,CASSFGQGALIWTEAFF
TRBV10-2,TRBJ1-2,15,CASSPTGGANYGYTF
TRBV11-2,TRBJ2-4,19,CASSLDYRDYTLAKNIQYF
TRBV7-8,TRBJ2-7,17,CASSLDSVTASSYEQYF
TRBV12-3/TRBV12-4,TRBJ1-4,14,CASNQGTGLEKLSF
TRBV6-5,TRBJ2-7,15,CASSYSRQLSYEQYF
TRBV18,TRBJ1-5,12,CASSPRDQPQHF
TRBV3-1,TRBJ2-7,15,CASSQDKTGSYEQYF
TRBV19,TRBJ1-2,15,CASSIRENINYGYTF
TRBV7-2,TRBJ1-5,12,CASSLGSQPQHF
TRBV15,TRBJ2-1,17,CATSRDRSGTIYNEQFF
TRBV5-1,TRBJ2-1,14,CASSFNTGDNEQFF